This entry lists 32 T cell receptor beta chains sequenced from one sample in a study of cytomegalovirus exposure and HLA in healthy donors. The study ran its PCR with 60 Vbeta and 13 Jbeta primers. Method: immunoSEQ multiplex PCR; TCRdb's copy keeps in-frame clones and lacks some. This sample yields roughly 190,000 clones, of which roughly 80% are seen a single time; approximately 1.5% belongs to the top ten. Sequencing used PBMCs. These receptors originate from a woman aged 18-29 years in good health and CMV-seronegative.

The chain recombines TRBV9 with TRBJ2-7; D is possibly TRBD2 (6 bases). V was trimmed by 1 base and J by 1 base, leaving 12 bases between them. Germline assignment: CDR1 SGDLS and CDR2 YYNGEE. The CDR3 consists of 15 residues. CDR3 coding DNA: TGTGCCAGCAGCGTAAGTGGAGGGGATTCCTACGAGCAGTACTTC. Translated, it gives CASSVSGGDSYEQYF. Full variable domain (outside the CDR3, taken from reference TRBV9 and TRBJ2-7): DSGVTQTPKHLITATGQRVTLRCSPRSGDLSVYWYQQSLDQGLQFLIQYYNGEERAKGNILERFSAQQFPDLHSELNLSSLELGDSALYFCASSVSGGDSYEQYFGPGTRLTVT.

This sequence joins TRBV5-1 and TRBJ2-1; TRBD2 agrees at 12 bases. Germline V lookup: CDR1 SGHRS, CDR2 YFSETQ. The CDR3 covers 15 residues. Trimming took 4 bases from V and 9 from J; bases not matched to a gene: 8. The CDR3 is CASSQTSGSVVEQFF. DNA for the CDR3: TGCGCCAGCAGCCAGACTAGCGGGAGTGTGGTTGAGCAGTTCTTC.

This clone was seen more than once but under ten times. This chain uses TRBV6-5 with TRBJ1-1; D may be TRBD1 (6 bases). The germline V gene has CDR1 MNHEY and CDR2 SVGAGI. This CDR3 has 15 residues. V lost 0 bases and J 5 bases, leaving 13 bases between the germline ends. CDR3 coding DNA: TGTGCCAGCAGTTACTCGGCAGGGGCTGGTACTGAAGCTTTCTTT. It codes for CASSYSAGAGTEAFF.

This clone was counted only a few times. The chain combines TRBV6-5 with TRBJ1-1, with no clear D. Germline CDR1 and CDR2: MNHEY and SVGAGI. The CDR3 covers 10 residues. V lost 7 bases, J lost 7 bases, and 7 bases lay in between. In DNA, the CDR3 is TGTGCCAGCATCTCAGGTGAAGCTTTCTTT. Translating it yields CASISGEAFF.

This rearrangement joins TRBV15 to TRBJ2-3; 7 nucleotides line up with TRBD2. V shed 0 bases, J shed 4 bases, and the junction held 10 bases outside the gene matches. Germline lookup yields CDR1 LNHNV and CDR2 YYDKDF (reference sequence). The CDR3 is 17 residues long. CDR3 in DNA: TGTGCCACCAGCAGAGATGGTATGGCGGGAGTGGCAGATACGCAGTATTTT. This gives the protein CATSRDGMAGVADTQYF.

The rearrangement uses TRBV11-3 and TRBJ2-5; TRBD1 is a possible D gene (6 bases). The germline CDR1 and CDR2 sequences are SGHNT and YENEEA. With 5 bases removed from V and 4 bases from J, the gap between germline ends came to 14 bases. CDR3 length: 14 residues. The CDR3 sequence: CASSQGGLGETQYF. The CDR3 DNA sequence: TGTGCCAGCAGCCAAGGGGGTTTAGGAGAGACCCAGTACTTC.

The gene calls are TRBV28 and TRBJ1-2; 7 nucleotides agree with TRBD1. This CDR3 is 12 amino acids long. Germline trimming cut 5 bases from V and 5 bases from J; bases unmatched to any gene: 2. Germline V gene sequence: CDR1 MDHEN, CDR2 SYDVKM. The CDR3 protein is CASSPQGYGYTF. The DNA of the CDR3 is TGTGCCAGCAGTCCACAGGGGTATGGCTACACCTTC.

The CDR3 is CASRGGGGYSNQPQHF. DNA for the CDR3: TGTGCCAGCAGGGGTGGCGGGGGATATAGCAATCAGCCCCAGCATTTT. The rearrangement links TRBV2 to TRBJ1-5; D possibly corresponds to TRBD1 (5 bases). The germline gives CDR1 SNHLY, CDR2 FYNNEI. The CDR3 sequence is 16 residues long. Trimming took 6 bases from V and 0 from J, leaving 15 bases between them.

The V gene is TRBV5-1, the J gene TRBJ2-4; D is perhaps TRBD2 (5 bases). The V end lost 2 bases, the J end lost 0 bases, and 12 bases lay between the germline ends. The CDR3 is 16 residues long. Germline CDR1 is SGHRS and CDR2 is YFSETQ. CDR3 protein: CASSFGVPLAKNIQYF. CDR3 nucleotide sequence: TGCGCCAGCAGCTTCGGGGTCCCTCTAGCCAAAAACATTCAGTACTTC.

As regards this clone: This same CDR3 is encoded by further DNA sequences in the sample. The chain has TRBV28 and TRBJ2-6, with TRBD1 matching 7 bases. V gave up 6 bases and J gave up 0 bases; unmatched junction bases: 2. CDR1 is MDHEN, CDR2 SYDVKM, per germline. The CDR3 covers 15 residues. CDR3 coding DNA: TGTGCCAGCAGCCCAGGGGGCTCTGGGGCCAACGTCCTGACTTTC. It is translated as CASSPGGSGANVLTF.

The chain recombines TRBV14 with TRBJ2-5; 7 positions agree with TRBD1. The CDR3 length is 16 residues. Trimming cost V 3 bases and J 2 bases; bases outside gene matches: 9. The germline V gene encodes CDR1 SGHDN and CDR2 FVKESK. In nucleotides, the CDR3 is TGTGCCAGCAGCCATAGACAGGGAATGGGGCAAGAGACCCAGTACTTC. Its protein product is CASSHRQGMGQETQYF. The full variable domain, rest sourced from reference TRBV14 and TRBJ2-5, is EAGVTQFPSHSVIEKGQTVTLRCDPISGHDNLYWYRRVMGKEIKFLLHFVKESKQDESGMPNNRFLAERTGGTYSTLKVQPAELEDSGVYFCASSHRQGMGQETQYFGPGTRLLVL.

V gene TRBV2 combines with J gene TRBJ1-1; a possible D gene is TRBD1 (6 bases). In germline, CDR1 is SNHLY, CDR2 FYNNEI. V lost 1 base and J 1 base, leaving 16 bases between the germline ends. The CDR3 loop spans 17 amino acids. Written as DNA, the CDR3 is TGTGCCAGCAGTGAAGACCCCGACAGGCCGACGAACACTGAAGCTTTCTTT. Amino acid sequence: CASSEDPDRPTNTEAFF.

The chain is built from TRBV11-2 and TRBJ2-7, with TRBD2 as a possible D gene (6 bases). This CDR3 comprises 15 residues. V gave up 1 base and J gave up 2 bases, with 12 bases separating them. In germline, CDR1 is SGHAT, CDR2 FQNNGV. The CDR3 DNA sequence: TGTGCCAGCAGCTTAGGCAGCGGGTACCCCTACGAGCAGTACGTC. Protein sequence: CASSLGSGYPYEQYV.

This clone appeared once. The genes are TRBV28 and TRBJ1-1; D uncertain. The length of the CDR3 is 15 residues. Germline V gene sequence: CDR1 MDHEN, CDR2 SYDVKM. Trimming removed 0 bases from V and 1 base from J, with 9 bases in between. The CDR3 protein is CASSLWQTRNTEAFF. CDR3 sequence (DNA): TGTGCCAGCAGTTTATGGCAGACAAGGAACACTGAAGCTTTCTTT.

This clone is a singleton in its sample. V is TRBV29-1 and J is TRBJ2-1; 9 nucleotides agree with TRBD2. Germline-derived CDR1 and CDR2 are SQVTM and ANQGSEA. V was pared by 4 bases and J by 10 bases, with 5 bases of the junction left unmatched. There are 12 residues in the CDR3. The CDR3: CSVGSGSVEQFF. The DNA for the CDR3 is TGCAGCGTTGGTAGCGGGAGTGTCGAGCAGTTCTTC.

The CDR3 sequence is CASSSPGLDPEQYF. The CDR3, as DNA: TGTGCCAGCAGCTCCCCCGGACTAGATCCCGAGCAGTACTTC. The V call is TRBV7-8, the J call TRBJ2-7; 7 nucleotides agree with TRBD2. CDR1 SGHVS and CDR2 FQNEAQ come from the germline V gene. This CDR3 region has 14 residues. The V segment lost 4 bases and the J segment 6 bases; nucleotides outside the gene matches: 9. The variable domain in full, with the rest retrieved from reference TRBV7-8 and TRBJ2-7, is GAGVSQSPRYKVAKRGQDVALRCDPISGHVSLFWYQQALGQGPEFLTYFQNEAQLDKSGLPSDRFFAERPEGSVSTLKIQRTQQEDSAVYLCASSSPGLDPEQYFGPGTRLTVT.

The chain recombines TRBV7-2 with TRBJ1-1, with D possibly matching TRBD1 (5 bases). Germline V gives CDR1 SGHTA, CDR2 FQGNSA. Trimming removed 4 bases at V and 0 bases at J, with 12 bases between. This CDR3 is built from 15 residues. This CDR3 is CASSSDGGMNTEAFF. CDR3 bases: TGTGCCAGCAGCTCAGACGGGGGGATGAACACTGAAGCTTTCTTT.

This chain links TRBV19 with TRBJ1-1; D is undetermined. The germline V and J ends were trimmed by 3 bases and 5 bases, with 7 bases remaining between them. Germline V lookup: CDR1 LNHDA, CDR2 SQIVND (reference sequence). The length of the CDR3 is 12 residues. The CDR3 protein is CASSMMETEAFF. In nucleotides, the CDR3 is TGTGCCAGTAGTATGATGGAGACTGAAGCTTTCTTT. Using reference TRBV19 and TRBJ1-1 for the parts outside the CDR3, the full variable domain is DGGITQSPKYLFRKEGQNVTLSCEQNLNHDAMYWYRQDPGQGLRLIYYSQIVNDFQKGDIAEGYSVSREKKESFPLTVTSAQKNPTAFYLCASSMMETEAFFGQGTRLTVV.

The V gene is TRBV19, the J gene TRBJ2-7; 8 bases line up with TRBD1. The CDR3 contains 16 residues. V shed 0 bases, J shed 4 bases, and the junction held 8 bases outside the gene matches. Germline values: CDR1 LNHDA, CDR2 SQIVND (reference sequence). CDR3 nucleotides: TGTGCCAGTAGTATAGATGTACAGGGGGATGGATACGAGCAGTACTTC. Its protein is CASSIDVQGDGYEQYF. Full variable domain (outside the CDR3, taken from reference TRBV19 and TRBJ2-7): DGGITQSPKYLFRKEGQNVTLSCEQNLNHDAMYWYRQDPGQGLRLIYYSQIVNDFQKGDIAEGYSVSREKKESFPLTVTSAQKNPTAFYLCASSIDVQGDGYEQYFGPGTRLTVT.

The V gene is TRBV28, the J gene TRBJ1-3; the D gene is possibly TRBD1 (6 bases). The CDR3 totals 15 residues. Looked up from germline, CDR1 is MDHEN and CDR2 is SYDVKM. V lost 6 bases and J 0 bases, leaving 12 bases between the germline ends. The CDR3 region has the DNA TGTGCCAGCAGCCCTGGACAGCTCTCTGGAAACACCATATATTTT. Translated: CASSPGQLSGNTIYF. The full variable domain, in which reference TRBV28 and TRBJ1-3 provide the parts outside the CDR3, is DVKVTQSSRYLVKRTGEKVFLECVQDMDHENMFWYRQDPGLGLRLIYFSYDVKMKEKGDIPEGYSVSREKKERFSLILESASTNQTSMYLCASSPGQLSGNTIYFGEGSWLTVV.

This rearrangement joins TRBV9 to TRBJ2-2; the match to TRBD1 covers 8 bases. The CDR3 is 17 residues long. V lost 0 bases and J lost 4; bases outside the gene matches: 8. Germline CDR1 SGDLS, CDR2 YYNGEE. The CDR3 DNA reads as TGTGCCAGCAGCGTAGCCCCCGGACAGGGAATCACCGGGGAGCTGTTTTTT. Translated: CASSVAPGQGITGELFF.

The chain carries TRBV4-1 and TRBJ2-1; 13 bases map to TRBD2. Looked up from germline, CDR1 is MGHRA and CDR2 is YSYEKL. This CDR3 spans 16 amino acids. The ends lost 5 bases at V and 5 bases at J; junction bases unmatched: 6. CDR3 DNA: TGCGCCAGCAGCGCCCCCGGGACTAGCGGGAACAATGAGCAGTTCTTC. Amino acids: CASSAPGTSGNNEQFF.

The chain has TRBV27 and TRBJ1-6; no clear D gene. The CDR3 has 15 residues. V lost 6 bases and J 4 bases, leaving 13 bases between the germline ends. Germline V gene lookup returns CDR1 MNHEY and CDR2 SMNVEV (reference sequence). The CDR3 loop is CASSSLGLYNSPLHF. In DNA form, the CDR3 reads TGTGCCAGCAGCTCTCTCGGTCTATATAATTCACCCCTCCACTTT.

The chain carries TRBV18 and TRBJ2-7; no reliable D call. CDR3 length: 15 residues. Germline assignment: CDR1 KGHSH and CDR2 LQKENI. The V end lost 6 bases, the J end lost 6 bases, and 21 bases lay between the germline ends. The CDR3 nucleotides read TGTGCCAGCTCGACCTTCGATGCCCCTCGCGGCGAGCAGTACTTC. It yields the protein CASSTFDAPRGEQYF.

A single count supports this clone. The V and J genes are TRBV9 and TRBJ2-7; 7 positions agree with TRBD2. V dropped 1 base and J dropped 3; count of bases not matched to a gene: 4. The CDR3 consists of 14 residues. Germline V CDR1 and CDR2: SGDLS, YYNGEE. CDR3 sequence: CASSVHPSGYEQYF. The CDR3, as DNA: TGTGCCAGCAGCGTACATCCTAGCGGCTACGAGCAGTACTTC.

The genes are TRBV18 and TRBJ2-1; possible D gene TRBD2, 5 bases. Germline assignment: CDR1 KGHSH and CDR2 LQKENI. Deletions cut 2 bases from V and 0 bases from J, with 5 bases between. This CDR3 has 14 amino acids. CDR3 coding DNA: TGTGCCAGCTCACCAGGGAGCTCCTACAATGAGCAGTTCTTC. It is translated as CASSPGSSYNEQFF.

CDR3 residues: CASSPLGGSGNTIYF. CDR3 bases: TGTGCCAGCAGCCCCCTGGGGGGGTCTGGAAACACCATATATTTT. The chain recombines TRBV9 with TRBJ1-3; possible D gene TRBD1, 5 bases. Trimming removed 4 bases at V and 1 base at J, with 12 bases between. Germline V gene data show CDR1 as SGDLS and CDR2 as YYNGEE. This CDR3 comprises 15 residues.

This clone was seen a few times. The V gene is TRBV6-5, the J gene TRBJ2-7, with a tentative D call TRBD1 (6 bases). V lost 3 bases and J lost 2, with 14 bases in between. Germline V gives CDR1 MNHEY, CDR2 SVGAGI. There are 15 residues in the CDR3. The CDR3 nucleotides are TGTGCCAGCAGTTATGCCGGGACAAATACCTACGAGCAGTACTTC. This translates into CASSYAGTNTYEQYF.

The gene calls are TRBV28 and TRBJ1-3; no clear D gene. Trimming cost V 6 bases and J 0 bases, with 12 bases left between them. The CDR3 totals 15 residues. Germline CDR1 reads MDHEN; CDR2 reads SYDVKM. This CDR3 reads CASRGRSGSGNTIYF. CDR3 bases: TGTGCCAGCAGGGGGAGATCGGGCTCTGGAAACACCATATATTTT.

The gene calls are TRBV9 and TRBJ1-1; 9 bases match TRBD1. Germline CDR1 and CDR2: SGDLS and YYNGEE. CDR3 size: 16 residues. V was pared by 0 bases and J by 3 bases, with 6 bases of the junction left unmatched. The CDR3 sequence: CASSVAKDRGDTEAFF. CDR3 coding DNA: TGTGCCAGCAGCGTAGCCAAGGACAGGGGAGACACTGAAGCTTTCTTT.

The rearrangement links TRBV7-9 to TRBJ2-3; D uncertain. CDR1 and CDR2 (germline): SEHNR, FQNEAQ (reference sequence). The CDR3 extends over 11 amino acids. V was pared by 2 bases and J by 6 bases, with 3 bases between. DNA for the CDR3: TGTGCCAGCAGCTTATCTGATACGCAGTATTTT. Protein product: CASSLSDTQYF.

The rearrangement joins TRBV11-2 to TRBJ1-6; D is uncertain. The CDR3 consists of 15 residues. Trimming pared 5 bases from V and 7 bases from J, leaving 15 bases between. Germline loops: CDR1 SGHAT, CDR2 FQNNGV. DNA for the CDR3: TGTGCCAGCAGCCCGACTCGTGGGTCCAATTCACCCCTCCACTTT. Translated: CASSPTRGSNSPLHF.